The 4 T cell receptor beta chains in this list originate from one sample, sequenced in a study of cytomegalovirus exposure and HLA in healthy donors. The PCR had 60 Vbeta and 13 Jbeta primers. Sequencing used immunoSEQ multiplex PCR; TCRdb keeps in-frame clones, though not all of them. The sample includes approximately 110,000 clones, approximately 14% of them seen just once. Specimen: PBMCs. The receptors here all came from a female donor in good health and CMV-seronegative.

This clone has a handful of counts. The rearrangement links TRBV18 to TRBJ1-3, with D perhaps TRBD1 (5 bases). V shed 1 base and J shed 3 bases, with 13 bases lying between them. The CDR3 consists of 16 residues. Germline CDR1 KGHSH, CDR2 LQKENI. CDR3 sequence: CASSPLVSGIGNTIYF. The DNA for the CDR3 is TGTGCCAGCTCACCACTCGTCTCAGGGATTGGAAACACCATATATTTT. The entire variable domain, with the rest obtained from reference TRBV18 and TRBJ1-3, is as follows: NAGVMQNPRHLVRRRGQEARLRCSPMKGHSHVYWYRQLPEEGLKFMVYLQKENIIDESGMPKERFSAEFPKEGPSILRIQQVVRGDSAAYFCASSPLVSGIGNTIYFGEGSWLTVV.

This clone turned up a few times. CDR3 bases: TGTGCCAGCAGTTTATCGTACGGGGGTTGGGATGGCTACACCTTC. It specifies CASSLSYGGWDGYTF. The V and J genes are TRBV27 and TRBJ1-2; the D gene is possibly TRBD1 (5 bases). The CDR3 is made up of 15 amino acids. V was clipped by 0 bases and J by 6 bases, with 14 bases between them. The germline V gene encodes CDR1 MNHEY and CDR2 SMNVEV (reference sequence).

This clone was seen only a few times. The chain couples TRBV11-2 to TRBJ1-3; unclear D gene. This CDR3 is 15 amino acids long. V was trimmed by 1 base and J by 4 bases, leaving 11 bases between them. CDR1 SGHAT and CDR2 FQNNGV come from the germline V gene. The CDR3 reads CASSLAPGFGNTIYF. The CDR3 DNA sequence: TGTGCCAGCAGCTTAGCTCCCGGGTTCGGAAACACCATATATTTT.

This clone was counted a few times. DNA for the CDR3: TGTGCCACCAGCAGAGCCCCACAGGGAGACTACGAGCAGTACTTC. It encodes CATSRAPQGDYEQYF. The chain combines TRBV15 with TRBJ2-7, with D maybe TRBD1 (6 bases). This CDR3 has 15 amino acids. The V gene's germline CDR1 is LNHNV and CDR2 YYDKDF (reference sequence). V shed 1 base and J shed 3 bases, with 13 bases lying between them.